Below, 27 T cell receptor beta chains from the same sample are listed, as sequenced in a study of blood T cell repertoires in COVID-19. Clones were read by immunoSEQ multiplex PCR, and TCRdb kept only the in-frame ones, dropping some. The table lists approximately 350,000 clones, about nine tenths of them singletons. The sequencing input was peripheral blood. The origin of the receptors is an older woman with COVID-19, enrolled during active disease.

This clone has more than one count but fewer than ten. Here the CDR3 DNA reads TGCGCCAGCAGCTTCGGGAACACTGAAGCTTTCTTT. As protein: CASSFGNTEAFF. This rearrangement joins TRBV5-1 to TRBJ1-1; D unclear. From germline, CDR1 is SGHRS and CDR2 YFSETQ. This CDR3 spans 12 amino acids. V lost 2 bases to trimming and J lost 1 base, with 3 bases between them.

Only a few counts were recorded for this clone. The DNA of the CDR3 is TGTGCCAGCAGCGTAGTGGCTAGCGGGGTCACAGATACGCAGTATTTT. Its translation: CASSVVASGVTDTQYF. The V call is TRBV9, the J call TRBJ2-3; 9 nucleotides agree with TRBD2. V shed 0 bases and J 2 bases; nucleotides not matched to a gene: 4. The germline V gene has CDR1 SGDLS and CDR2 YYNGEE. This CDR3 spans 16 amino acids.

The rearrangement uses TRBV6-1 and TRBJ1-2; the D gene is possibly TRBD1 (6 bases). V lost 3 bases, J lost 6 bases, and 17 bases lay in between. This CDR3 comprises 15 residues. Germline V gene data show CDR1 as MNHNS and CDR2 as SASEGT. CDR3 in amino acids: CASSEHRQQGNGYTF. CDR3 coding DNA: TGTGCCAGCAGTGAGCACAGGCAACAGGGAAATGGCTACACCTTC.

This sequence joins TRBV5-1 and TRBJ1-1; 8 nucleotides align to TRBD1. The CDR3 extends over 15 amino acids. V lost 7 bases and J lost 4; bases outside the gene matches: 12. Germline lookup yields CDR1 SGHRS and CDR2 YFSETQ. For the CDR3, the DNA is TGCGCCAGCTTGATGGGGGACACAGGGGGCACTGAAGCTTTCTTT. Its translation: CASLMGDTGGTEAFF.

This sequence joins TRBV5-4 and TRBJ1-1; no reliable D call. Germline V gives CDR1 SGHNT, CDR2 YYREEE (reference sequence). The CDR3 covers 13 residues. Trimming took 3 bases from V and 4 from J, leaving 10 bases between them. DNA for the CDR3: TGTGCCAGCAGCTCAGGAATGAGCACTGAAGCTTTCTTT. It codes for CASSSGMSTEAFF.

The V call is TRBV27, the J call TRBJ1-6, with 8 bases matching TRBD1. The germline CDR1 and CDR2 sequences are MNHEY and SMNVEV (reference sequence). CDR3 length equals 14 residues. Unmatched junction bases numbered 5, after V lost 6 bases and J lost 7 bases. In DNA, the CDR3 is TGTGCCAGCAGGTGGACAGGGACGAATTCACCCCTCCACTTT. This sequence encodes CASRWTGTNSPLHF.

The chain recombines TRBV24-1 with TRBJ1-2; tentative D call: TRBD1 (5 bases). The V end lost 4 bases, the J end lost 1 base, and 6 bases lay between the germline ends. Per germline, CDR1 KGHDR and CDR2 SFDVKD. There are 13 residues in the CDR3. The CDR3 sequence: CATSETVNYGYTF. The CDR3 nucleotides are TGTGCCACCAGTGAGACAGTTAACTATGGCTACACCTTC.

The genes are TRBV6-5 and TRBJ1-1; TRBD1 matches 7 bases. CDR3 length equals 12 residues. The V gene's germline CDR1 is MNHEY and CDR2 SVGAGI. V shed 8 bases and J 4 bases; nucleotides not matched to a gene: 4. CDR3 sequence reads: CASGQVFTEAFF. The DNA for the CDR3 is TGTGCCAGCGGACAGGTGTTCACTGAAGCTTTCTTT.

This chain links TRBV27 with TRBJ1-1; 8 bases map to TRBD1. This CDR3 region has 13 residues. V was clipped by 11 bases and J by 1 base; unmatched bases: 6. Germline values: CDR1 MNHEY, CDR2 SMNVEV (reference sequence). For the CDR3, the DNA is TGTGCCCGTGCAGGGGGCCCGAACACTGAAGCTTTCTTT. This sequence encodes CARAGGPNTEAFF.

This clone occurred a few times. This chain links TRBV3-1 (or the pseudogene TRBV3-2) with TRBJ2-7; tentatively, D is TRBD1 (5 bases). Trimming left V 1 base short and J 4 bases short, with 11 bases between. This CDR3 region has 14 residues. Per germline, CDR1 LGHDT and CDR2 YNNKEL (reference sequence). CDR3 region: CASSQGQGPYEQYF. The CDR3 bases are TGTGCCAGCAGCCAAGGGCAGGGCCCTTACGAGCAGTACTTC.

The chain recombines TRBV4-1 with TRBJ2-2, with TRBD1 matching over 8 bases. V dropped 4 bases and J dropped 5; count of bases not matched to a gene: 6. The CDR3 contains 15 residues. Germline V gives CDR1 MGHRA, CDR2 YSYEKL. The CDR3 spells CASSRGQGNTGELFF. The CDR3 DNA is TGCGCCAGCAGCCGCGGACAGGGAAATACCGGGGAGCTGTTTTTT.

The chain carries TRBV30 and TRBJ2-5, with D possibly matching TRBD2 (7 bases). V shed 0 bases and J shed 5 bases, with 13 bases lying between them. The CDR3 contains 14 residues. The germline gives CDR1 GTSNPN, CDR2 SVGIG (reference sequence). The CDR3 DNA reads TGTGCCTGGAGTGTAGGGGGGGGCGATGAGACCCAGTACTTC. Translated: CAWSVGGGDETQYF.

The J gene is TRBJ2-5, the V gene TRBV24-1; 10 bases match TRBD1. The CDR3 contains 14 residues. Germline CDR1 and CDR2: KGHDR and SFDVKD. Trimming took 4 bases from V and 5 from J; bases not matched to a gene: 3. The chain's CDR3 is CATSEDRGRETQYF. CDR3 DNA sequence: TGTGCCACCAGTGAAGACAGGGGGCGCGAGACCCAGTACTTC.

Only one count was recorded for this clone. The chain links TRBV18 to TRBJ1-2; 9 bases fit TRBD1. The CDR3 sequence is 13 residues long. J lost 7 bases, V lost 5 bases, and 5 bases had no gene match. Germline assignment: CDR1 KGHSH and CDR2 LQKENI. The CDR3 DNA sequence: TGTGCCAGCTCAGAGGGGACAGGGACTGGCTACACCTTC. Translating gives CASSEGTGTGYTF.

The rearrangement links TRBV10-3 to TRBJ2-7, with D perhaps matching TRBD2 (6 bases). This CDR3 region has 12 residues. V was trimmed by 6 bases and J by 5 bases, leaving 11 bases between them. The V gene's germline CDR1 is ENHRY and CDR2 SYGVKD. In DNA, the CDR3 is TGTGCCATCAGATGGGGCGGGGACGAGCAGTACTTC. Translating gives CAIRWGGDEQYF.

The V and J genes are TRBV2 and TRBJ1-1, with D possibly TRBD1 on 5 matching bases. The V and J ends lost 7 bases and 2 bases respectively, with 11 bases between them. Germline CDR1 reads SNHLY; CDR2 reads FYNNEI. This CDR3 comprises 13 residues. CDR3 bases: TGTGCCAGCACCCCCGACAGAAACACTGAAGCTTTCTTT. Translated, it gives CASTPDRNTEAFF.

The genes are TRBV5-4 and TRBJ2-5; possibly TRBD1 for D (6 bases). This CDR3 is built from 14 residues. Germline CDR1 and CDR2: SGHNT and YYREEE (reference sequence). V lost 4 bases and J lost 4, with 14 bases in between. CDR3 sequence (DNA): TGTGCCAGCAGCATACAGGGCGGAGGAGAGACCCAGTACTTC. It translates to CASSIQGGGETQYF.

V and J are TRBV6-1 and TRBJ1-2; D unclear. CDR1 and CDR2 (germline): MNHNS, SASEGT. The V end lost 2 bases, the J end lost 7 bases, and 8 bases lay between the germline ends. CDR3 length equals 12 residues. The CDR3, as DNA: TGTGCCAGCAGTGAACTCGAGGGTGGCTACACCTTC. Amino acids: CASSELEGGYTF.

The chain employs TRBV2 and TRBJ1-2; 7 nucleotides align to TRBD1. V lost 6 bases and J lost 3; bases outside the gene matches: 4. The germline V gene encodes CDR1 SNHLY and CDR2 FYNNEI. This CDR3 comprises 13 residues. The CDR3 here is CASSRQGDYGYTF. The CDR3 coding sequence is TGTGCCAGCAGCCGACAGGGTGACTATGGCTACACCTTC. The full variable domain, in which reference TRBV2 and TRBJ1-2 provide the parts outside the CDR3, is EPEVTQTPSHQVTQMGQEVILRCVPISNHLYFYWYRQILGQKVEFLVSFYNNEISEKSEIFDDQFSVERPDGSNFTLKIRSTKLEDSAMYFCASSRQGDYGYTFGSGTRLTVV.

V is TRBV6-1 and J is TRBJ2-7; TRBD1 might be the D (5 bases). V gave up 3 bases and J gave up 3 bases, with 12 bases separating them. This CDR3 is 14 amino acids long. Germline V gives CDR1 MNHNS, CDR2 SASEGT. The CDR3 spells CASSDRDGHYEQYF. CDR3 in DNA: TGTGCCAGCAGTGACCGTGACGGACACTACGAGCAGTACTTC.

This clone has just a few counts. The rearrangement uses TRBV19 and TRBJ1-6, with 7 bases that match TRBD1. The CDR3 totals 16 residues. CDR1 is LNHDA and CDR2 is SQIVND in the germline V gene (reference sequence). V lost 3 bases, J lost 7 bases, and 9 bases stayed unmatched. The CDR3 bases are TGTGCCAGTAGTATTTTATCGACAGGGATGAATTCACCCCTCCACTTT. This translates into CASSILSTGMNSPLHF. Full variable domain (rest looked up from reference TRBV19 and TRBJ1-6): DGGITQSPKYLFRKEGQNVTLSCEQNLNHDAMYWYRQDPGQGLRLIYYSQIVNDFQKGDIAEGYSVSREKKESFPLTVTSAQKNPTAFYLCASSILSTGMNSPLHFGNGTRLTVT.

The chain carries TRBV7-2 and TRBJ2-7; D remains ambiguous. Trimming removed 1 base at V and 3 bases at J, with 4 bases between. The CDR3 covers 12 residues. Germline loops: CDR1 SGHTA, CDR2 FQGNSA. This CDR3 is CASSLVGYEQYF. CDR3 sequence (DNA): TGTGCCAGCAGCTTAGTCGGCTACGAGCAGTACTTC.

The rearrangement uses TRBV2 and TRBJ1-5, with 8 bases lining up with TRBD1. J was trimmed by 7 bases and V by 6 bases; bases with no gene match: 8. Germline values: CDR1 SNHLY, CDR2 FYNNEI. The CDR3 contains 14 residues. The CDR3, as DNA: TGTGCCAGCAGCGGGGGGACAGGAAACCAGCCCCAGCATTTT. This gives the protein CASSGGTGNQPQHF.

The sample holds one count of this clone. The chain recombines TRBV7-2 with TRBJ2-7, with a tentative D call TRBD2 (6 bases). Germline V CDR1 and CDR2: SGHTA, FQGNSA. The CDR3 spans 15 residues. Between the trimmed V and J ends, which lost 0 bases and 3 bases, there was a span of 12 bases. CDR3 nucleotides: TGTGCCAGCAGCTTAGCGGGGGGACCAGACTACGAGCAGTACTTC. Its protein product is CASSLAGGPDYEQYF.

The CDR3, as DNA: TGCGCCAGCAGCTTCTCTTCGGAGACTGAAGCTTTCTTT. Amino acid sequence: CASSFSSETEAFF. The V gene is TRBV5-1, the J gene TRBJ1-1; no definite D call. This CDR3 comprises 13 residues. The germline CDR1 and CDR2 sequences are SGHRS and YFSETQ. The ends were cut back, 2 bases at V and 5 bases at J, with 10 bases in the middle.

This chain connects TRBV19 to TRBJ1-3; 7 bases line up with TRBD1. Germline V CDR1 and CDR2: LNHDA, SQIVND (reference sequence). The CDR3 is made up of 14 amino acids. The ends lost 7 bases at V and 8 bases at J; junction bases unmatched: 11. CDR3 DNA: TGTGCCAGTACCCCCAGGGGGACGTCGGACACCATATATTTT. Protein: CASTPRGTSDTIYF.

This chain links TRBV9 with TRBJ1-4, with TRBD1 as a possible D gene (6 bases). V lost 0 bases to trimming and J lost 5 bases, with 11 bases between them. Germline V gene sequence: CDR1 SGDLS, CDR2 YYNGEE. This CDR3 has 15 amino acids. CDR3 region: CASSVEGRGNEKLFF. Here the CDR3 DNA reads TGTGCCAGCAGCGTAGAGGGCAGGGGAAATGAAAAACTGTTTTTT.